This section outlines one T cell receptor (beta chain) sequence together with its context. Its antigen is not identified. The PCR employed 60 Vbeta primers together with 13 Jbeta primers. Generated by immunoSEQ multiplex PCR, the TCRdb table keeps only in-frame clones and is missing some. This sample yields 85,000 to 100,000 clones, of which about 80% are seen a single time; approximately 16% belongs to the top ten. The data stem from a study of cytomegalovirus exposure and HLA in healthy donors. CDR3 length: 16 residues. Germline V CDR1 and CDR2: SGHRS, YFSETQ. V was trimmed by 0 bases and J by 4 bases, leaving 16 bases between them. The study's findings and limits: HLA alleles showed associations with 16,951 TCR beta sequences in a later analysis, at a 0.05 false discovery rate.

Nominally healthy donors were sampled, though unrecorded immune exposures were likely. The sample comprised PBMCs. J is TRBJ1-1 and V is TRBV5-1, with a tentative D call TRBD1 (5 bases). The clonotype originates from a man in his sixties in good health and CMV-seropositive. The CDR3 nucleotides are TGCGCCAGCAGCTTGGGACAGTTAGGAAGGACCACTGAAGCTTTCTTT. The encoded protein is CASSLGQLGRTTEAFF.